Each of the 8 T cell receptor beta chains below was sequenced from the same sample in a study of glioma-infiltrating T cells. TCR alpha and beta CDR3 regions were amplified from RNA using iRepertoire nested multiplex PCR. MiXCR was run by TCRdb on the multiplex PCR reads, yielding one entry per CDR3 protein. The table records 6,000 or so distinct CDR3 sequences, about 28% of them present only once. Sequences were obtained from glioma tissue, nonneoplastic brain tissue, or PBMCs (not recorded which). The receptors come from a human donor with low-grade glioma or glioblastoma, undergoing nonglioma brain surgery, or in good health (not recorded which).

This chain links TRBV27 with TRBJ2-7; 7 bases are a match to TRBD2. The germline V gene has CDR1 MNHEY and CDR2 SMNVEV (reference sequence). CDR3 size: 14 residues. The V segment lost 2 bases and the J segment 10 bases; nucleotides outside the gene matches: 11. CDR3 sequence reads: CASSLMAGDYGQYF. The CDR3 DNA sequence: TGTGCCAGCAGTTTAATGGCGGGAGACTACGGACAGTACTTC.

In its sample, this clonotype is medium-sized. This chain uses TRBV6-2 or TRBV6-3 with TRBJ2-7; 8 nucleotides agree with TRBD2. Germline trimming cut 8 bases from V and 3 bases from J; bases unmatched to any gene: 9. This CDR3 is 14 amino acids long. Looked up from germline, CDR1 is MNHEY and CDR2 is SVGEGT. CDR3 nucleotides: TGTGCCAGCTCTCCGGGGGGGGGGATCTACGAGCAGTACTTC. Translated: CASSPGGGIYEQYF.

By proportion, this clonotype is medium-sized. An end of the junction differs from the germline gene, which may be a read error. The chain couples TRBV6-1 to TRBJ2-7; D gene unclear. The CDR3 runs to 13 residues. Germline V gene lookup returns CDR1 MNHNS and CDR2 SASEGT. The DNA of the CDR3 is TGTGCCAGCAGTCCGCATTGGACGGAATCCTCGCACTTC. It specifies CASSPHWTESSHF.

This clonotype is medium-sized (0.01 to 0.1%) by share. The V and J genes are TRBV28 and TRBJ2-7; tentatively, D is TRBD1 (6 bases). The CDR3 length is 13 residues. Germline CDR1 and CDR2: MDHEN and SYDVKM. Trimming stripped 5 bases from V and 3 bases from J, with 11 bases between. The DNA for the CDR3 is TGTGCCAGCAGTAAGGTACAGGGCTACGAGCAGTACTTC. This gives the protein CASSKVQGYEQYF.

The rearrangement links TRBV5-6 to TRBJ2-5; 9 bases align to TRBD2. The trim removed 4 bases at V and 5 bases at J, leaving 18 bases unmatched. This CDR3 is built from 18 residues. Per germline, CDR1 SGHDT and CDR2 YYEEEE. The CDR3 reads CASSPSPGTSPRRETQYF. The DNA of the CDR3 is TGTGCCAGCAGCCCAAGCCCCGGGACTAGCCCTCGACGGGAGACCCAGTACTTC. Drawing the rest from reference TRBV5-6 and TRBJ2-5, the complete variable domain is DAGVTQSPTHLIKTRGQQVTLRCSPKSGHDTVSWYQQALGQGPQFIFQYYEEEERQRGNFPDRFSGHQFPNYSSELNVNALLLGDSALYLCASSPSPGTSPRRETQYFGPGTRLLVL.

This chain uses TRBV6-6 with TRBJ2-2, with 14 bases lining up with TRBD2. With 6 bases clipped from V and 7 bases from J, the junction kept 10 bases outside the gene matches. The germline V gene has CDR1 MNHNY and CDR2 SVGAGI (reference sequence). CDR3 length: 17 amino acids. The CDR3 nucleotides are TGTGCCAGCAGAAAGGGACTAGCGGGAGCGCACGTCGGGGAGCTGTTTTTT. As protein: CASRKGLAGAHVGELFF.

Sample share makes this clonotype medium-sized (0.01 to 0.1%). This chain joins TRBV28 and TRBJ2-7; the D gene is possibly TRBD2 (6 bases). The V end was cut by 7 bases, the J end by 2 bases, with 21 bases between. The V gene's germline CDR1 is MDHEN and CDR2 SYDVKM. The CDR3 totals 16 residues. The CDR3 DNA reads TGTGCCAGCACCAAGGCCGGGGCAGGGAGGACCTACGAGCAGTACTTC. Translated, it gives CASTKAGAGRTYEQYF.

Regarding this clonotype: Because the CDR3 is missing its conserved closing phenylalanine or tryptophan, this is likely a read error. V usage is TRBV20-1 and J usage is TRBJ1-3, with D possibly TRBD1 on 6 matching bases. Germline V gene lookup returns CDR1 DFQATT and CDR2 SNEGSKA (reference sequence). The CDR3 contains 13 residues. CDR3: CSARNRVGKTIYC. The CDR3 DNA follows: TGCAGTGCTAGAAACAGGGTGGGAAAAACCATATATTGT.